This T cell receptor beta chain stems from a study of cytomegalovirus exposure and HLA in healthy donors. Whole-study findings and limits: The study put around 180 TCR beta chains on its list as cytomegalovirus-associated. Despite most TCR sequences being rare, some public TCRs occurred in many donors. In most subjects, TCR beta sequences reportedly gave accurate predictions of HLA-A and HLA-B alleles.

Trimming left V 5 bases short and J 1 base short, with 18 bases between. From germline, CDR1 is SGHRS and CDR2 YFSETQ. The CDR3 contains 16 residues. A word on this clone: Its antigen is not identified.

While unrecorded immune exposures were likely, the donors were nominally healthy when sampled. PCR was performed using 60 Vbeta and 13 Jbeta primers. This table comes from immunoSEQ multiplex PCR, and its TCRdb copy is limited to in-frame clones, with some not included. Of some 150,000 clones in the sample, around 75% were seen once. The rearrangement uses TRBV5-1 and TRBJ2-5; D may be TRBD1 (6 bases). The clonotype originates from a woman between 40 and 50 years old in good health and CMV-seronegative. Material: PBMCs. CDR3 loop: CASRATGSPLQETQYF. In DNA, the CDR3 is TGCGCCAGCAGAGCTACAGGGTCGCCTCTCCAAGAGACCCAGTACTTC.